The following is a TCR beta chain sequence with its context. The data belong to a study of early T cells in non-severe SARS-CoV-2 infection. J lost 2 bases, V lost 6 bases, and 5 bases had no gene match. The CDR3 runs to 15 residues. Researchers attached unique molecular identifiers to individual cDNA molecules. MiXCR, applied by TCRdb to the 5' RACE reads, yields one record per CDR3 protein. The sample lists about 110,000 distinct CDR3 sequences; 11% were seen once. The sequence was obtained from an adult who was a healthcare worker with PCR-confirmed SARS-CoV-2 infection or an uninfected control (not recorded which). V gene TRBV23-1 combines with J gene TRBJ2-4; 9 nucleotides agree with TRBD1. Being an ORF, TRBV23-1 has a function that is uncertain. Sequences were obtained from whole blood. This CDR3 is CASSSDRGTKNIQYF. CDR3 nucleotide sequence: TGCGCCAGCAGCTCTGACAGGGGGACCAAAAACATTCAGTACTTC.